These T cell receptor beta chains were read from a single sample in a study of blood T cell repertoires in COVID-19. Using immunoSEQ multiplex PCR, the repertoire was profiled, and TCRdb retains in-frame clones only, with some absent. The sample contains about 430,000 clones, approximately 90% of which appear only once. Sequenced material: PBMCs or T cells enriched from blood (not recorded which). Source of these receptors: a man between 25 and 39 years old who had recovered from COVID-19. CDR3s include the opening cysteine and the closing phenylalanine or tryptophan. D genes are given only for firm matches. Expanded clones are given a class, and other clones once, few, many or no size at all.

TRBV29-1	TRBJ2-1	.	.	CSVSIRNYNEQFF	TGCAGCGTTTCAATTAGAAACTACAATGAGCAGTTCTTC
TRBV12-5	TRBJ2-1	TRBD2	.	CASGQTPGGSNEQFF	TGTGCTAGTGGTCAAACGCCGGGAGGAAGCAATGAGCAGTTCTTC
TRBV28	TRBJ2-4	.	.	CASSFRVKNIQYF	TGTGCCAGCAGTTTCAGGGTCAAAAACATTCAGTACTTC
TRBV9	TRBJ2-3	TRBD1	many	CASSVFGQGEDTQYF	TGTGCCAGCAGCGTATTCGGACAGGGTGAAGATACGCAGTATTTT
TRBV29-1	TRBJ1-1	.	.	CSVEVAMNTEAFF	TGCAGCGTTGAAGTAGCCATGAACACTGAAGCTTTCTTT
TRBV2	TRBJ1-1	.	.	CASSEFSAGNTEAFF	TGTGCCAGCAGTGAATTTAGCGCAGGGAACACTGAAGCTTTCTTT
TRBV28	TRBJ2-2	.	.	CAIKSGTNTGELFF	TGTGCCATCAAATCCGGGACTAACACCGGGGAGCTGTTTTTT
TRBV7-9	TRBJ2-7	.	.	CASSFVGGDYEQYF	TGTGCCAGCAGCTTTGTCGGGGGTGACTACGAGCAGTACTTC
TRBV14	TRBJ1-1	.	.	CASSQDIGVGNTEAFF	TGTGCCAGCAGCCAAGATATAGGGGTGGGGAACACTGAAGCTTTCTTT
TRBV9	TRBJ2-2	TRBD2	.	CASSVEAGGYTGELFF	TGTGCCAGCAGCGTAGAAGCGGGAGGTTACACCGGGGAGCTGTTTTTT
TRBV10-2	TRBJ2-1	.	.	CASSETGAYNEQFF	TGCGCCAGCAGTGAGACAGGAGCCTACAATGAGCAGTTCTTC
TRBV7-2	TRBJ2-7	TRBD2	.	CASSRDYSYEQYF	TGTGCCAGCAGCCGGGACTACTCCTACGAGCAGTACTTC
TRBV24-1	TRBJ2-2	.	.	CATSDRRVQAGELFF	TGTGCCACCAGTGATCGCAGGGTTCAGGCCGGGGAGCTGTTTTTT
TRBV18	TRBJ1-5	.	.	CASSPSGDQPQHF	TGTGCCAGCTCACCTTCAGGGGATCAGCCCCAGCATTTT
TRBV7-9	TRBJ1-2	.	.	CASSLSGRFHGYTF	TGTGCCAGCAGCTTAAGTGGCAGGTTCCATGGCTACACCTTC
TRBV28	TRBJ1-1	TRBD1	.	CATLGQGMRLAFF	TGTGCCACCCTGGGACAGGGGATGAGGTTAGCTTTCTTT
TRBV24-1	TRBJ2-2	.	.	CATSDSGGTIGELFF	TGTGCCACCAGTGATTCAGGGGGGACAATCGGGGAGCTGTTTTTT
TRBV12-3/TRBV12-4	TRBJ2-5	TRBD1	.	CASRGQGEETQYF	TGTGCCAGCAGGGGACAGGGGGAAGAGACCCAGTACTTC
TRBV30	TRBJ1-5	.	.	CAWSDNNQPQHF	TGTGCCTGGAGTGATAACAATCAGCCCCAGCATTTT
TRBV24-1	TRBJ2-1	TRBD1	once	CATSERQGLSYNEQFF	TGTGCCACCAGTGAAAGACAGGGTCTTTCCTACAATGAGCAGTTCTTC
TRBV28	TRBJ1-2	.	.	CASSLDTIRYGYTF	TGTGCCAGCAGTTTAGATACGATTCGGTATGGCTACACCTTC
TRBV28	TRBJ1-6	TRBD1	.	CASSPPGQASPADF	TGTGCCAGCAGTCCTCCGGGACAGGCGTCCCCTGCGGACTTT
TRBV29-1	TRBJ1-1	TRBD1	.	CSVEGPPGRGQGFTEAFF	TGCAGCGTTGAAGGGCCTCCGGGCAGGGGGCAAGGCTTCACTGAAGCTTTCTTT
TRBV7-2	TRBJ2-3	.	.	CASSSIGTLNTQYF	TGTGCCAGCAGCTCAATCGGGACTCTGAATACGCAGTATTTT
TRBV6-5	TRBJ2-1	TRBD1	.	CASKAGTGGSYEQFF	TGTGCCAGCAAAGCCGGGACAGGGGGTAGCTATGAGCAGTTCTTC
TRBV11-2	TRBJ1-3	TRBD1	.	CASSQGTGSGNTIYF	TGTGCCAGCAGCCAGGGGACAGGGTCTGGAAACACCATATATTTT
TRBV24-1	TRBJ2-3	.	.	CATSDGAASIDTQYF	TGTGCCACCAGTGATGGGGCTGCCTCCATAGATACGCAGTATTTT
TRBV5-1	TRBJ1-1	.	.	CASSLATVNTEAFF	TGCGCCAGCAGCTTGGCCACGGTAAACACTGAAGCTTTCTTT
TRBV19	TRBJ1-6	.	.	CASKQGIHYNSPLHF	TGTGCCAGTAAACAGGGCATCCACTATAATTCACCCCTCCACTTT
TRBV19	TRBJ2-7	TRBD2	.	CASSIGLGPYEQYF	TGTGCCAGTAGTATCGGACTAGGACCCTACGAGCAGTACTTC
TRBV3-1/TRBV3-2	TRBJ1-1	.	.	CASSQVQNTEAFF	TGTGCCAGCAGCCAAGTCCAGAACACTGAAGCTTTCTTT
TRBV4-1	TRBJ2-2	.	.	CASSQSSAYTGELFF	TGCGCCAGCAGCCAATCCAGCGCCTACACCGGGGAGCTGTTTTTT
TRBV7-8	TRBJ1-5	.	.	CASSPGNQPQHF	TGTGCCAGCAGCCCGGGTAATCAGCCCCAGCATTTT
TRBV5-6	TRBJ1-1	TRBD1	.	CASSLRPGQWNTEAFF	TGTGCCAGCAGCTTACGACCGGGACAGTGGAACACTGAAGCTTTCTTT
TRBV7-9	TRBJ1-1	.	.	CASSHGDSPSTEAFF	TGTGCCAGCAGCCACGGGGATAGCCCCTCCACTGAAGCTTTCTTT
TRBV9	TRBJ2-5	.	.	CASSVAGSYQETQYF	TGTGCCAGCAGCGTAGCAGGGTCGTACCAAGAGACCCAGTACTTC
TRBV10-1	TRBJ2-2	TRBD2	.	CASSPLAGASAGELFF	TGCGCCAGCAGTCCTTTAGCGGGAGCGTCCGCCGGGGAGCTGTTTTTT
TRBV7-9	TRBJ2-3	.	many	CASSLDEGTSTDTQYF	TGTGCCAGCAGCTTAGATGAGGGTACTAGCACAGATACGCAGTATTTT
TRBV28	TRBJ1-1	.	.	CASSFLIGGTQEAFF	TGTGCCAGCAGTTTCCTGATAGGAGGGACCCAAGAAGCTTTCTTT
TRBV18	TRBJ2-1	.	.	CASSPQNLNNEQFF	TGTGCCAGCTCACCACAGAATCTAAACAATGAGCAGTTCTTC
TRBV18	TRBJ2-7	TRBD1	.	CASSETGHEQYF	TGTGCCAGCTCAGAGACAGGGCACGAGCAGTACTTC
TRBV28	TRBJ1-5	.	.	CASSFRGYQPQHF	TGTGCCAGCAGTTTTAGAGGATATCAGCCCCAGCATTTT
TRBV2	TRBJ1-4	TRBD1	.	CASTWTGDEKLFF	TGTGCCAGCACTTGGACAGGGGATGAAAAACTGTTTTTT
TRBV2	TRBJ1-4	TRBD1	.	CASTPGGTGYEKLFF	TGTGCCAGCACCCCAGGGGGGACAGGATATGAAAAACTGTTTTTT
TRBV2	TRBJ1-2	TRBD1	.	CASSDWTGGDYGYTF	TGTGCCAGCAGTGATTGGACAGGGGGCGACTATGGCTACACCTTC
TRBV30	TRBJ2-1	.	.	CAWSAGFEQFF	TGTGCCTGGAGTGCGGGGTTTGAGCAGTTCTTC
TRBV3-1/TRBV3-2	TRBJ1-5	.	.	CASSQLEDQPQHF	TGTGCCAGCAGCCAACTGGAGGATCAGCCCCAGCATTTT
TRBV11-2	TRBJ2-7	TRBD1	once	CASSSDRRSPYEQYF	TGTGCCAGCAGCTCGGACAGGCGTTCGCCCTACGAGCAGTACTTC
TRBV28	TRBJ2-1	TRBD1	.	CASSLPQGLYNEQFF	TGTGCCAGCAGTTTACCACAGGGGTTATACAATGAGCAGTTCTTC
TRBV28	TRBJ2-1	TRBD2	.	CASSFPQASGRDYEQFF	TGTGCCAGCAGTTTCCCTCAGGCGAGCGGGAGAGACTATGAGCAGTTCTTC
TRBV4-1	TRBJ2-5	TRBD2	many	CASSQDSLAGGMETQYF	TGCGCCAGCAGCCAAGATTCACTAGCGGGAGGAATGGAGACCCAGTACTTC
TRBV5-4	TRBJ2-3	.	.	CASSPQGSTDTQYF	TGTGCCAGCAGCCCCCAGGGGAGCACAGATACGCAGTATTTT
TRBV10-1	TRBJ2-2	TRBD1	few	CASSTGRDRGYTGELFF	TGCGCCAGCAGCACTGGCCGGGACAGGGGGTATACCGGGGAGCTGTTTTTT
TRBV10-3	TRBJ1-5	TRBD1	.	CATRTGEEGQPQHF	TGTGCCACCAGGACAGGGGAAGAGGGTCAGCCCCAGCATTTT
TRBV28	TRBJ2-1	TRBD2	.	CASSDPILATSYNEQFF	TGTGCCAGCAGCGACCCTATACTAGCGACATCCTACAATGAGCAGTTCTTC
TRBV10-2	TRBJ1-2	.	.	CASSESRTTYYGYTF	TGCGCCAGCAGTGAGTCAAGGACTACCTACTATGGCTACACCTTC
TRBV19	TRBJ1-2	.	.	CASSPQTGHPGYTF	TGTGCCAGTAGTCCACAGACAGGCCATCCTGGCTACACCTTC
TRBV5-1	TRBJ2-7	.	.	CASSWTTGSYEQYF	TGCGCCAGCAGCTGGACGACAGGCTCCTACGAGCAGTACTTC